Presented here are 22 T cell receptor beta chains from one specimen sequenced in a study of cytomegalovirus exposure and HLA in healthy donors. The PCR contained 60 Vbeta and 13 Jbeta primers. Measured with immunoSEQ multiplex PCR; TCRdb has only the in-frame clones, and not every one. The table lists approximately 35,000 clones, roughly 82% of them singletons. Sequences were obtained from PBMCs. The receptors derive from a woman aged 18 to 35 in good health and CMV-seronegative.

This chain uses TRBV7-9 with TRBJ2-2, with D unclear. V was clipped by 0 bases and J by 1 base, with 6 bases between them. Germline loops: CDR1 SEHNR, CDR2 FQNEAQ (reference sequence). This CDR3 is built from 15 residues. The CDR3 sequence is CASSLASGNTGELFF. In DNA, the CDR3 is TGTGCCAGCAGCTTAGCCTCGGGGAACACCGGGGAGCTGTTTTTT.

This sequence joins TRBV4-3 and TRBJ2-7, with a tentative D call TRBD2 (5 bases). The V gene lost 4 bases and the J gene lost 6 bases, with 19 bases spanning the gap. This CDR3 region has 15 residues. CDR1 is LGHNA and CDR2 is YSLEER in the germline V gene. The DNA of the CDR3 is TGCGCCAGCAGCCGTGGGTCAAGAGCGGTCGGCGAGCAGTACTTC. It translates to CASSRGSRAVGEQYF.

This clone was detected only a few times. The chain couples TRBV11-2 to TRBJ2-3; weak D call: TRBD2 (6 bases). The CDR3 sequence is 14 residues long. Trimming shortened V by 5 bases and J by 2 bases, and 11 bases separated the two germline ends. Germline V gene lookup returns CDR1 SGHAT and CDR2 FQNNGV. CDR3 amino acids: CASSRGTLTDTQYF. The DNA for the CDR3 is TGTGCCAGCAGCCGCGGGACCCTCACAGATACGCAGTATTTT.

This chain joins TRBV25-1 and TRBJ2-1, with D perhaps matching TRBD2 (7 bases). This CDR3 region has 14 residues. The germline gives CDR1 MGHDK, CDR2 SYGVNS. Trimming removed 4 bases from V and 6 bases from J, with 13 bases in between. The CDR3 region is CASSAEGGGNEQFF. In nucleotides, the CDR3 is TGTGCCAGCAGTGCCGAGGGGGGGGGCAATGAGCAGTTCTTC.

This chain uses TRBV5-4 with TRBJ2-1; no definite D call. The CDR3 is made up of 14 amino acids. V was cut by 2 bases and J by 5 bases, with 11 bases left in between. Germline V CDR1 and CDR2: SGHNT, YYREEE (reference sequence). The CDR3 bases are TGTGCCAGCAGCTTCAAATCGAACAACAATGAGCAGTTCTTC. Its translation: CASSFKSNNNEQFF.

This sequence joins TRBV19 and TRBJ1-3, with D uncertain. V was trimmed by 6 bases and J by 0 bases, leaving 3 bases between them. Germline V gene data show CDR1 as LNHDA and CDR2 as SQIVND (reference sequence). This CDR3 has 12 amino acids. The CDR3 nucleotides are TGTGCCAGTAGGAGCTCTGGAAACACCATATATTTT. Protein: CASRSSGNTIYF.

The CDR3 nucleotides are TGTGCCAGCAGCCCCCGAGTCTCGGGACAAGGCTCCTACGAGCAGTACTTC. It yields the protein CASSPRVSGQGSYEQYF. The chain has TRBV7-6 and TRBJ2-5; D might be TRBD1 (6 bases). The J call may be wrong; the DNA end is better matched by TRBJ2-7. Per the germline V gene, CDR1 is SGHVS and CDR2 is FNYEAQ. The length of the CDR3 is 17 residues.

The chain links TRBV6-6 to TRBJ1-1; D is unclear. Germline CDR1 MNHNY, CDR2 SVGAGI (reference sequence). The CDR3 contains 15 residues. The V end lost 4 bases, the J end lost 5 bases, and 17 bases lay between the germline ends. The CDR3 nucleotides are TGTGCCAGCAGTTGCTCGTGGCAGTCGGGAACTGAAGCTTTCTTT. Its protein is CASSCSWQSGTEAFF.

The chain employs TRBV18 and TRBJ2-1; TRBD2 matches at 7 bases. Germline CDR1 and CDR2: KGHSH and LQKENI. The junction had 8 bases not matched to a gene; V was cut back by 0 bases and J by 9 bases. CDR3 length: 15 amino acids. CDR3 residues: CASSPPYAGVVEQFF. The CDR3 nucleotides are TGTGCCAGCTCACCACCGTATGCGGGGGTGGTTGAGCAGTTCTTC.

The chain couples TRBV14 to TRBJ2-1; TRBD2 aligns across 9 bases. Germline loops: CDR1 SGHDN, CDR2 FVKESK. The CDR3 runs 16 residues. J lost 4 bases, V lost 5 bases, and 9 bases had no gene match. This CDR3 is CASSWGAGGPYNEQFF. The DNA of the CDR3 is TGTGCCAGCAGCTGGGGAGCGGGAGGTCCTTACAATGAGCAGTTCTTC.

In this sample, this clone turned up a few times. The chain couples TRBV7-2 to TRBJ2-7; 8 positions match TRBD1. The CDR3 length is 14 residues. V dropped 8 bases and J dropped 4; count of bases not matched to a gene: 10. Germline values: CDR1 SGHTA, CDR2 FQGNSA. CDR3 sequence reads: CASAPPGQVYEQYF. The CDR3, as DNA: TGTGCCAGCGCCCCCCCGGGACAGGTTTACGAGCAGTACTTC.

The chain uses TRBV4-2 and TRBJ2-7; 8 nucleotides align to TRBD2. The germline CDR1 and CDR2 sequences are LGHNA and YNFKEQ. This CDR3 contains 17 residues. The V segment lost 1 base and the J segment 0 bases; nucleotides outside the gene matches: 8. CDR3: CASSQVGAGGISYEQYF. CDR3 bases: TGTGCCAGCAGCCAAGTTGGCGCGGGAGGCATCTCCTACGAGCAGTACTTC.

The gene calls are TRBV6-5 and TRBJ2-1; TRBD2 matches at 9 bases. Looked up from germline, CDR1 is MNHEY and CDR2 is SVGAGI. The ends lost 4 bases at V and 3 bases at J; junction bases unmatched: 4. The CDR3 extends over 15 amino acids. CDR3 in amino acids: CASSLSSGNYNEQFF. CDR3 nucleotide sequence: TGTGCCAGCAGTTTGTCTAGCGGGAACTACAATGAGCAGTTCTTC.

The chain recombines TRBV27 with TRBJ2-5; 10 positions match TRBD2. The germline CDR1 and CDR2 sequences are MNHEY and SMNVEV (reference sequence). The CDR3 consists of 15 residues. V shed 6 bases and J 4 bases; nucleotides not matched to a gene: 8. CDR3 residues: CASSQLAGVSETQYF. CDR3 DNA sequence: TGTGCCAGCAGCCAGCTAGCGGGAGTATCAGAGACCCAGTACTTC.

The sample holds a few counts of this clone. The gene calls are TRBV6-6 and TRBJ1-1; 7 bases align to TRBD1. Trimming took 0 bases from V and 1 from J; bases not matched to a gene: 5. Germline V CDR1 and CDR2: MNHNY, SVGAGI (reference sequence). This CDR3 comprises 16 residues. DNA of the CDR3: TGTGCCAGCAGTTACTCGTTCGGGACAGCGAACACTGAAGCTTTCTTT. This sequence encodes CASSYSFGTANTEAFF.

This chain links TRBV27 with TRBJ1-2; D unresolved. The CDR3 is 15 amino acids. CDR1 is MNHEY and CDR2 is SMNVEV in the germline V gene (reference sequence). The V gene lost 0 bases and the J gene lost 5 bases, with 13 bases spanning the gap. The CDR3 DNA sequence: TGTGCCAGCAGTTTATCGAGCCAGAGCGGGTATGGCTACACCTTC. Translation: CASSLSSQSGYGYTF.

The J gene is TRBJ2-5, the V gene TRBV7-2, with D maybe TRBD1 (6 bases). Germline CDR1 reads SGHTA; CDR2 reads FQGNSA. Trimming cost V 0 bases and J 4 bases, with 6 bases left between them. This CDR3 spans 13 amino acids. The CDR3 DNA is TGTGCCAGCAGCTTAGCAGGGGGAGAGACCCAGTACTTC. Encoded protein: CASSLAGGETQYF.

CDR3 DNA: TGTGCCATCAGGTTAGCGGGAGAGGGTACAGATACGCAGTATTTT. The encoded protein is CAIRLAGEGTDTQYF. The chain joins TRBV10-3 to TRBJ2-3; the match to TRBD2 covers 9 bases. With V trimmed by 6 bases and J by 3 bases, 7 bases remained unmatched. CDR1 ENHRY and CDR2 SYGVKD come from the germline V gene. The CDR3 contains 15 residues.

The V call is TRBV7-9, the J call TRBJ2-2; 7 bases fit TRBD2. J was trimmed by 3 bases and V by 1 base; bases with no gene match: 5. The CDR3 runs to 16 residues. Germline CDR1 reads SEHNR; CDR2 reads FQNEAQ (reference sequence). The CDR3 DNA follows: TGTGCCAGCAGCTTAGAATGGGCGGGAGACACCGGGGAGCTGTTTTTT. This sequence encodes CASSLEWAGDTGELFF.

For the CDR3, the DNA is TGCGCCAGCATTAAGCGGGGCGTGGGAAATGAGCAGTTCTTC. The encoded protein is CASIKRGVGNEQFF. This chain connects TRBV10-1 to TRBJ2-1, with 7 positions matching TRBD2. This CDR3 is 14 amino acids long. The germline gives CDR1 WNHNN, CDR2 SYGVQD (reference sequence). V shed 7 bases, J shed 7 bases, and the junction held 10 bases outside the gene matches.

The V call is TRBV6-5, the J call TRBJ2-3, with 8 bases aligning to TRBD2. The CDR3 loop spans 15 amino acids. The germline gives CDR1 MNHEY, CDR2 SVGAGI. V was clipped by 7 bases and J by 5 bases; unmatched bases: 11. The CDR3 DNA reads as TGTGCCAGCACCCCGCAAGCGGGGGATCTAGATACGCAGTATTTT. Its translation: CASTPQAGDLDTQYF.

Notes on this clone: Other DNA sequences in the sample encode the same CDR3. J is TRBJ2-3 and V is TRBV7-3, with TRBD2 identical over 14 bases. CDR1 is SGHTA and CDR2 is FQGTGA in the germline V gene. V dropped 5 bases and J dropped 3; count of bases not matched to a gene: 4. This CDR3 contains 16 residues. CDR3 loop: CASSPGTSGSTDTQYF. The CDR3 region has the DNA TGTGCCAGCAGCCCCGGGACTAGCGGGAGTACAGATACGCAGTATTTT.